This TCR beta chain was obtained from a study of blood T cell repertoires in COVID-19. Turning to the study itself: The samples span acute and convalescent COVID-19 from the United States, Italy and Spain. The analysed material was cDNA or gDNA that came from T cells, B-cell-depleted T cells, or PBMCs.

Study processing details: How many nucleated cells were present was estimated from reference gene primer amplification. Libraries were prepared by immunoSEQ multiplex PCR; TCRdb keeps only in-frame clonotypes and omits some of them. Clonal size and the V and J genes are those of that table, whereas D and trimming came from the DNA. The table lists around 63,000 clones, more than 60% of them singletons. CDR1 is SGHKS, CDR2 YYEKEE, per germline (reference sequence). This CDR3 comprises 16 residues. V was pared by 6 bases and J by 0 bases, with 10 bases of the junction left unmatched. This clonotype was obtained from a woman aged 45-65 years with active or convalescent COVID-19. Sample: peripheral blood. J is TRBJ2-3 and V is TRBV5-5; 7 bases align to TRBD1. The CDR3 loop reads CASKNSGTASTDTQYF. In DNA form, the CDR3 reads TGTGCCAGCAAAAACTCGGGGACAGCCAGCACAGATACGCAGTATTTT. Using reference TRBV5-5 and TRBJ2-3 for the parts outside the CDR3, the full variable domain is DAGVTQSPTHLIKTRGQQVTLRCSPISGHKSVSWYQQVLGQGPQFIFQYYEKEERGRGNFPDRFSARQFPNYSSELNVNALLLGDSALYLCASKNSGTASTDTQYFGPGTRLTVL.